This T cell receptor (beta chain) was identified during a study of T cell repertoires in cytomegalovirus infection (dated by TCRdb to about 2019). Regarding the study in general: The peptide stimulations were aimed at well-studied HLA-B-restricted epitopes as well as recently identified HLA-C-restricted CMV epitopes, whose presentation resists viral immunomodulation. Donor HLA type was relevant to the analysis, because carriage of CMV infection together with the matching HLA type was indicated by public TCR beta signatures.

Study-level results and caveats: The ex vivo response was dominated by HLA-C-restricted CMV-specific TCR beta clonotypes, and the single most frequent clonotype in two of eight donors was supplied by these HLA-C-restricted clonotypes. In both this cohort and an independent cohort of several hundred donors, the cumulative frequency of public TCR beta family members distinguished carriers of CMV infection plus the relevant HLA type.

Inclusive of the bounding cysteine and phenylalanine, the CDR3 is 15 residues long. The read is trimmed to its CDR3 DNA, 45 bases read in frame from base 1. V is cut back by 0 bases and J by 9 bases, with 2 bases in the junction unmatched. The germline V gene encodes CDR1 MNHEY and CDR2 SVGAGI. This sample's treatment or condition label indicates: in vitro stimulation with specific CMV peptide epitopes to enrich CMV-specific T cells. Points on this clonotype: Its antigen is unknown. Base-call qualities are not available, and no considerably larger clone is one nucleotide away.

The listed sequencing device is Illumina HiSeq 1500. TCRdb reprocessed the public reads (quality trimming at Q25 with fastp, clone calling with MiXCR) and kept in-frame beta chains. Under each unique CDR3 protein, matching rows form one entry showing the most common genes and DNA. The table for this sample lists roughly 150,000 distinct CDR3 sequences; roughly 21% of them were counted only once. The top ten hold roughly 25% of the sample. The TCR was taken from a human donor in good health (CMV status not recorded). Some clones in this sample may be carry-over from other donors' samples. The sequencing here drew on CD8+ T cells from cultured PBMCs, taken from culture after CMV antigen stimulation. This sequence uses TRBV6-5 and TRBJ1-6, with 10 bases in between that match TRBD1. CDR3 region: CASSYSRDRGSPLHF. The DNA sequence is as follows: TGTGCCAGCAGTTACTCGAGGGACAGGGGTTCACCCCTCCACTTT.